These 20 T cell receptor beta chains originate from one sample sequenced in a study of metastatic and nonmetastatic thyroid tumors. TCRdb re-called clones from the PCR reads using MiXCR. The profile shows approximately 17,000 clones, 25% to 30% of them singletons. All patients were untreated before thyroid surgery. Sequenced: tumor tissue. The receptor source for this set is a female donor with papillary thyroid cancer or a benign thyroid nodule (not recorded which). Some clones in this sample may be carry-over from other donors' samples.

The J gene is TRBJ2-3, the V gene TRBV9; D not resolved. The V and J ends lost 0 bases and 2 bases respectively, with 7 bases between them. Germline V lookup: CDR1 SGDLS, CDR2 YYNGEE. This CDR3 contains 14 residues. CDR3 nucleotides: TGTGCCAGCAGCGTAGAGCGACTCACAGATACGCAGTATTTT. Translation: CASSVERLTDTQYF. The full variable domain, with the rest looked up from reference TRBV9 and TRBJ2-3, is DSGVTQTPKHLITATGQRVTLRCSPRSGDLSVYWYQQSLDQGLQFLIQYYNGEERAKGNILERFSAQQFPDLHSELNLSSLELGDSALYFCASSVERLTDTQYFGPGTRLTVL.

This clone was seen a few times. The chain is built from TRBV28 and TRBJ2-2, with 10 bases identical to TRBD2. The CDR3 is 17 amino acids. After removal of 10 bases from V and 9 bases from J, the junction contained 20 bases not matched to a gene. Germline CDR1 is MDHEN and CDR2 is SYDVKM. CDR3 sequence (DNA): TGTGCCATCAGGCTAGCGGGAGTAGGCTTTGTTACCTGGGAGCTGTTTTTT. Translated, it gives CAIRLAGVGFVTWELFF.

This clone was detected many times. The CDR3 coding sequence is TGTGCCTGGAGCGGGACAGGGGGCATGAACACTGAAGCTTTCTTT. It yields the protein CAWSGTGGMNTEAFF. The chain couples TRBV30 to TRBJ1-1, with 12 nucleotides matching TRBD1. V gave up 3 bases and J gave up 0 bases; unmatched junction bases: 2. The CDR3 sequence is 15 residues long. Germline lookup yields CDR1 GTSNPN and CDR2 SVGIG (reference sequence).

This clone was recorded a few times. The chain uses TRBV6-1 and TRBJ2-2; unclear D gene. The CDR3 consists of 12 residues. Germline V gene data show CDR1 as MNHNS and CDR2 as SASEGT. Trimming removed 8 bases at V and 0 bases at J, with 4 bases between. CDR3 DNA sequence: TGTGCCAGCTGTGCGAACACCGGGGAGCTGTTTTTT. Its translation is CASCANTGELFF.

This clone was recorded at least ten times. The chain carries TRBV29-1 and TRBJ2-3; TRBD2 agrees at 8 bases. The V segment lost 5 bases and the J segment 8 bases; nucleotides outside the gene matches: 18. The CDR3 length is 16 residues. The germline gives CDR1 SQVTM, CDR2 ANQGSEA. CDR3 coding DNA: TGCAGCGTTCCCCCATCACTAGCGGAGGGCCGAAGTACGCAGTATTTT. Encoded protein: CSVPPSLAEGRSTQYF.

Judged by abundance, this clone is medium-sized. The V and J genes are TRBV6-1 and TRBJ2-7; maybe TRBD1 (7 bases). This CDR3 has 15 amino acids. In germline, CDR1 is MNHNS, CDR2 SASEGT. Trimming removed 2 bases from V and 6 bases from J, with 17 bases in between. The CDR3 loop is CASSESWQGGGEQYF. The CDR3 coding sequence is TGTGCCAGCAGTGAATCCTGGCAGGGGGGTGGCGAGCAGTACTTC.

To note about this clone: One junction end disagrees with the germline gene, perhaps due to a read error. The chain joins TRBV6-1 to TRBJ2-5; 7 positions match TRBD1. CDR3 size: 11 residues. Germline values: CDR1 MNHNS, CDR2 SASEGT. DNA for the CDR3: TGTGCCAGCGGGACAGAAAAGACTCAGTACTTC. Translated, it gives CASGTEKTQYF.

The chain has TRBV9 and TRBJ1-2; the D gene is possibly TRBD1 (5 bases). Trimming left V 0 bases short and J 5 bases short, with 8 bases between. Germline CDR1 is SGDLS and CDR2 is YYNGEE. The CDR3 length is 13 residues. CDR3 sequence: CASSVESGYGYTF. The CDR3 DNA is TGTGCCAGCAGCGTAGAGTCAGGGTATGGCTACACCTTC.

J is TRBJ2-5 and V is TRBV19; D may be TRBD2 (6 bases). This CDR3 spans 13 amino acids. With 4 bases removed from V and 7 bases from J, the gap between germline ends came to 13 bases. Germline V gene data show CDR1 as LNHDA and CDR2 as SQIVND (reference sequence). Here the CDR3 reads CASSTGTSGTQYF. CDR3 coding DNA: TGTGCCAGTAGTACCGGGACTTCGGGGACCCAGTACTTC.

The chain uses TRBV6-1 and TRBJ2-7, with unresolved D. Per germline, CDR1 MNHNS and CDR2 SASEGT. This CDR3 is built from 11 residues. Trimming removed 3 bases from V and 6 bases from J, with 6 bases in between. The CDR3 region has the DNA TGTGCCAGCAGTGATAAATCCGAGCAGTACGTC. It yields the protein CASSDKSEQYV.

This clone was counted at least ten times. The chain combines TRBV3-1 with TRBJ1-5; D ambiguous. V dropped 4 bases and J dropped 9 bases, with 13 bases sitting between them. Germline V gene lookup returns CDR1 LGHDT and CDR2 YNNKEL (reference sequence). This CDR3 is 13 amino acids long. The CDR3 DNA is TGTGCCAGCAGCCCCGAGGGCCTTAGGCCCCAGCATTTT. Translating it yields CASSPEGLRPQHF.

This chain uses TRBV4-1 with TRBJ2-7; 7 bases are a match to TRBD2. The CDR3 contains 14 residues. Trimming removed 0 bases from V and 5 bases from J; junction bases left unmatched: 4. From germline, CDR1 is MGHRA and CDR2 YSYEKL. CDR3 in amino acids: CASSQDPGLDEQYF. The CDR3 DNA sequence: TGCGCCAGCAGCCAAGATCCTGGACTAGACGAGCAGTACTTC.

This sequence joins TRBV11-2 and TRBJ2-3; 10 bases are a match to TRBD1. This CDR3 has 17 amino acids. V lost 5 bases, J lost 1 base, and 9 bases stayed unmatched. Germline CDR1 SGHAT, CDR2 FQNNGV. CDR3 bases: TGTGCCAGCAGCCTGACAGGGGGCACATGGGGCACAGATACGCAGTATTTT. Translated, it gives CASSLTGGTWGTDTQYF.

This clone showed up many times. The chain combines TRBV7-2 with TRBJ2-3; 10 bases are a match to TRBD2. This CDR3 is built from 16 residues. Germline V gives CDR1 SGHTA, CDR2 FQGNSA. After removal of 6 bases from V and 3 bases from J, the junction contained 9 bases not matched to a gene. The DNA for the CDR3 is TGTGCCAGCAGTCCGAGGACTAGCGGTCGGACAGATACGCAGTATTTT. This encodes CASSPRTSGRTDTQYF.

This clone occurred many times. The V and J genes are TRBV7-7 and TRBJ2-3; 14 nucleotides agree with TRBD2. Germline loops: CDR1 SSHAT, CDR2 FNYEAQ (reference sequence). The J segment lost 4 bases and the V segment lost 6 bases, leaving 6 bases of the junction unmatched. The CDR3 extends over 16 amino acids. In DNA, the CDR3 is TGTGCCAGCAGATCCGGGACTAGCGGGAGAGCAGATACGCAGTATTTT. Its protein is CASRSGTSGRADTQYF.

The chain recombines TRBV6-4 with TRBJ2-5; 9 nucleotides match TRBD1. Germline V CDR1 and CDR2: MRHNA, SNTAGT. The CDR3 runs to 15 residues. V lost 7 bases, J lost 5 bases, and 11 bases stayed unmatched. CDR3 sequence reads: CASTRWDRAKETQYF. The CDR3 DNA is TGTGCCAGCACCCGCTGGGACAGGGCTAAGGAGACCCAGTACTTC.

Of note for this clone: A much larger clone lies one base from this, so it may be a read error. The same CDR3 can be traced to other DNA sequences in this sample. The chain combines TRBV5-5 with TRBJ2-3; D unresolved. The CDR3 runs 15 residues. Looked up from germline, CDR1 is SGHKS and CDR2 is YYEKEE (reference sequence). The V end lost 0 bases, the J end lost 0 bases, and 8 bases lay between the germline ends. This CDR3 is CASSLDPASTDTQYF. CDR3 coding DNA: TGTGCCAGCAGCTTGGATCCAGCTAGCACAGATACGCAGTATTTT.

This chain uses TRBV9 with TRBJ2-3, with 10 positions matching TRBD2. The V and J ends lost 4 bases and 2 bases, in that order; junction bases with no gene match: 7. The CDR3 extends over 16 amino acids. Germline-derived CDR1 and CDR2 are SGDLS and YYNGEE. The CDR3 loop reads CASSKRTSGLTDTQYF. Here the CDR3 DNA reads TGTGCCAGCAGCAAGAGGACTAGCGGCCTCACAGATACGCAGTATTTT.

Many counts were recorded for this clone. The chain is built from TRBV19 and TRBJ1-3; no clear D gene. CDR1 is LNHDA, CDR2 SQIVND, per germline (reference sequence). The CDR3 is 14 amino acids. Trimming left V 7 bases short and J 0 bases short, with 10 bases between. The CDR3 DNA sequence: TGTGCCAGTACGGGTCTTGGCTCTGGAAACACCATATATTTT. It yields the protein CASTGLGSGNTIYF.

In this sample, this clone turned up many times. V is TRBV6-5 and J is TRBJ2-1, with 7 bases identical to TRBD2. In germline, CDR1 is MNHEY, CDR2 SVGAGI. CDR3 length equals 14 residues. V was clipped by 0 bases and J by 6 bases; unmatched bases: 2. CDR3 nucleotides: TGTGCCAGCAGTTACTCTACGGGAGGCAATGAGCAGTTCTTC. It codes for CASSYSTGGNEQFF.